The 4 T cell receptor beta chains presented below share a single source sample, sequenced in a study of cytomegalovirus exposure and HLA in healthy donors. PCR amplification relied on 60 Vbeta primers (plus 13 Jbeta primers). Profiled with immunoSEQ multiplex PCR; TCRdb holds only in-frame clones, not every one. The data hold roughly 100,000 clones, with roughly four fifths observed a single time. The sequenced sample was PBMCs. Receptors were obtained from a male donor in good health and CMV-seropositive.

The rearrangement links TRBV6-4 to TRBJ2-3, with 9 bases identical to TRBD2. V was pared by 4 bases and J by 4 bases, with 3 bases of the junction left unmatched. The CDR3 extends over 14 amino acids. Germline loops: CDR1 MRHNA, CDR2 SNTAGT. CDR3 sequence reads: CASSVQREADTQYF. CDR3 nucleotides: TGTGCCAGCAGTGTTCAGCGGGAGGCAGATACGCAGTATTTT.

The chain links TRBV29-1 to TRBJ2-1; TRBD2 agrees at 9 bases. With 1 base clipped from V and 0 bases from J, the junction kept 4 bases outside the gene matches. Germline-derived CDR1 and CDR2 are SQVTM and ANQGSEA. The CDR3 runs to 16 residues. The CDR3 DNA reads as TGCAGCGTTGAAGGACTAGCGGTATCCTCCTACAATGAGCAGTTCTTC. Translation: CSVEGLAVSSYNEQFF.

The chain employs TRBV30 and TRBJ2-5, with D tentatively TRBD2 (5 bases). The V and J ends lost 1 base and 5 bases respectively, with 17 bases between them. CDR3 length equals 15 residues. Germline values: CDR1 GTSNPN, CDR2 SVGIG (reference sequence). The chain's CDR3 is CAWSGGGSGRETQYF. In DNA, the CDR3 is TGTGCCTGGAGTGGCGGCGGGTCCGGCAGGGAGACCCAGTACTTC.

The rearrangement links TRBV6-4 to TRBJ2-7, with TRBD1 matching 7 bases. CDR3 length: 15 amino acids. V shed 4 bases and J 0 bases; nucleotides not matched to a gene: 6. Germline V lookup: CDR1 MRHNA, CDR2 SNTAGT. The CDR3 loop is CASSGGQCVSYEQYF. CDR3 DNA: TGTGCCAGCAGTGGGGGACAGTGCGTCTCCTACGAGCAGTACTTC.